This TCR beta chain was profiled in a study of T cells in Graves' hyperthyroidism and ophthalmopathy. Overall study findings and caveats: Most clonotypes expanded in the thyroid (above 0.001) were also present in blood.

Amplification targeted TCR beta CDR3 regions from RNA transcripts. The HTBI primer set served for first-round RT-PCR of the TCR CDR3. Via MiXCR, TCRdb re-called the multiplex PCR reads, giving one row per CDR3 protein. The data contain over 450,000 distinct CDR3 sequences, around 15% of them singletons. Looked up from germline, CDR1 is WSHSY and CDR2 is SAAADI. The length of the CDR3 is 14 residues. V was trimmed by 3 bases and J by 2 bases, leaving 8 bases between them. This clonotype was observed a few times. As yet, its antigen is unknown. The gene calls are TRBV10-2 and TRBJ1-3; D gene unclear. Specimen: blood. This TCR was recovered from a woman under 30 with Graves' hyperthyroidism. The CDR3 DNA reads TGCGCCAGCAGTGATAAAGCAGCTGGAAACACCATATATTTT. This codes for CASSDKAAGNTIYF.